The 5 T cell receptor beta chains below all came from one sample that was sequenced in a study of blood T cell repertoires in COVID-19. Clones were sequenced by immunoSEQ multiplex PCR, and TCRdb holds only the in-frame ones, with some missing. Among about 190,000 clones listed, roughly 80% were seen once. The source material was peripheral blood. These receptors were taken from a woman aged 45-65 years with acute or convalescent COVID-19.

The chain combines TRBV18 with TRBJ1-4; TRBD1 matches at 7 bases. This CDR3 comprises 15 residues. Trimming took 6 bases from V and 0 from J; bases not matched to a gene: 4. Germline CDR1 KGHSH, CDR2 LQKENI. DNA for the CDR3: TGTGCCAGCTCGGGACAGAATCCAACTAATGAAAAACTGTTTTTT. Amino acid sequence: CASSGQNPTNEKLFF.

V and J are TRBV24-1 and TRBJ2-1, with 8 bases aligning to TRBD2. The CDR3 consists of 18 residues. Trimming took 4 bases from V and 3 from J; bases not matched to a gene: 13. Looked up from germline, CDR1 is KGHDR and CDR2 is SFDVKD. The CDR3 nucleotides are TGTGCCACCAGTGAACGAAACGCCCTAGCGGGTCGCTACAATGAGCAGTTCTTC. Translating gives CATSERNALAGRYNEQFF.

The rearrangement joins TRBV11-2 to TRBJ1-4; 8 bases are shared with TRBD1. Per germline, CDR1 SGHAT and CDR2 FQNNGV. CDR3 length: 14 residues. With V trimmed by 3 bases and J by 10 bases, 7 bases remained unmatched. CDR3 in DNA: TGTGCCAGCAGCTTTGGACAGGGATTAGGAAAACTGTTTTTT. As protein: CASSFGQGLGKLFF. Full variable domain (outside the CDR3, taken from reference TRBV11-2 and TRBJ1-4): EAGVAQSPRYKIIEKRQSVAFWCNPISGHATLYWYQQILGQGPKLLIQFQNNGVVDDSQLPKDRFSAERLKGVDSTLKIQPAKLEDSAVYLCASSFGQGLGKLFFGSGTQLSVL.

This rearrangement joins TRBV11-3 to TRBJ1-6; TRBD1 agrees at 8 bases. This CDR3 contains 15 residues. Trimming cost V 4 bases and J 6 bases; bases outside gene matches: 5. Germline assignment: CDR1 SGHNT and CDR2 YENEEA. This CDR3 reads CASSSTGDFNSPLHF. In nucleotides, the CDR3 is TGTGCCAGCAGCTCGACAGGGGATTTTAATTCACCCCTCCACTTT.

The genes are TRBV6-5 and TRBJ1-5, with D possibly TRBD1 on 6 matching bases. Germline V gene data show CDR1 as MNHEY and CDR2 as SVGAGI. V dropped 10 bases and J dropped 2 bases, with 12 bases sitting between them. This CDR3 contains 13 residues. As DNA, the CDR3 is TGTGCCACGGAACAGGGTGGCAATCAGCCCCAGCATTTT. It translates to CATEQGGNQPQHF.